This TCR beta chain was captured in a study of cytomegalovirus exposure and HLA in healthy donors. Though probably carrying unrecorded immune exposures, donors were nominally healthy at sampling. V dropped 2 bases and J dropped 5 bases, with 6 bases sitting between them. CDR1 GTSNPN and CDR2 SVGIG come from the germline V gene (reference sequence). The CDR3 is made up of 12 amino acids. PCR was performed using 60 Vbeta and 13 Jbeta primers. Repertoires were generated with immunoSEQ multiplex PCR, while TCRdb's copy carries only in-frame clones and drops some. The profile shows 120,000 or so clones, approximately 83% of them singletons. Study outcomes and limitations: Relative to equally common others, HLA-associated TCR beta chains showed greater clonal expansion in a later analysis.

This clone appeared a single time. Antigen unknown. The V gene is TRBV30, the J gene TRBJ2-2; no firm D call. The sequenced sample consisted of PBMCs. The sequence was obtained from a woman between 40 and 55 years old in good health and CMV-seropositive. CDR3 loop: CAWSLGTGELFF. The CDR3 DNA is TGTGCCTGGAGTCTCGGGACCGGGGAGCTGTTTTTT. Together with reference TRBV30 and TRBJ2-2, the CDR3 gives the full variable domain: SQTIHQWPATLVQPVGSPLSLECTVEGTSNPNLYWYRQAAGRGLQLLFYSVGIGQISSEVPQNLSASRPQDRQFILSSKKLLLSDSGFYLCAWSLGTGELFFGEGSRLTVL.